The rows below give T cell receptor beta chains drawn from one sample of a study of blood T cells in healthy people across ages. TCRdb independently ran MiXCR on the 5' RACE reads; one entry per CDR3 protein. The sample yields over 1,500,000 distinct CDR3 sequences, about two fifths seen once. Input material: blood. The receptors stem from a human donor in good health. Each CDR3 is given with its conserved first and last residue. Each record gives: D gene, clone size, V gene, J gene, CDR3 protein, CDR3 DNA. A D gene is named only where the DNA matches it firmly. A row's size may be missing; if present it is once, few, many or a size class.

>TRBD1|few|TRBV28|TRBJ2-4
CASRVRFPRGQREQYF
TGTGCCAGCAGGGTCCGGTTCCCCCGGGGACAGAGGGAGCAGTACTTC
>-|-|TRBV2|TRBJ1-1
CASSEQGEHTEAFF
TGTGCCAGCAGTGAACAGGGAGAACACACTGAAGCTTTCTTT
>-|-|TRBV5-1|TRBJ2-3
CASSLRGRTGVNTQYF
TGCGCCAGCAGCTTGCGGGGACGTACGGGGGTAAATACGCAGTATTTT
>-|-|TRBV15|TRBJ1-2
CATSIGTPSSYGYTF
TGTGCCACCAGCATAGGGACACCTTCTTCCTATGGCTACACCTTC
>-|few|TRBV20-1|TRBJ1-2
CSAREAGGGDGYTF
TGCAGTGCTAGAGAGGCCGGCGGAGGGGATGGCTACACCTTC
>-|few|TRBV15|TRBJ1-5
CATSRDLGVSQPQHF
TGTGCCACCAGCAGAGATCTCGGAGTAAGTCAGCCCCAGCATTTT
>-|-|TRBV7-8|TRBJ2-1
CASSPGVPEGEQFF
TGTGCCAGCAGCCCGGGTGTTCCGGAGGGTGAGCAGTTCTTC
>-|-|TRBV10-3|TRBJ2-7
CAISESRGTLLHYEQYF
TGTGCCATCAGTGAGTCGCGCGGAACCCTTCTCCACTACGAGCAGTACTTC
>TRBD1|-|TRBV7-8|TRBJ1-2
CASSPRWGQGKDYGYTF
TGTGCCAGCAGCCCTCGTTGGGGACAGGGAAAAGACTATGGCTACACCTTC
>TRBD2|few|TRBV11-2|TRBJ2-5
CASSLEGLAGGETQYF
TGTGCCAGCAGCTTAGAGGGACTAGCGGGGGGGGAGACCCAGTACTTC
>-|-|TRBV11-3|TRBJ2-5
CASSPGASAGSQETQYF
TGTGCCAGCAGCCCCGGGGCCTCCGCGGGGTCGCAAGAGACCCAGTACTTC
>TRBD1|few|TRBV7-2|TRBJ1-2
CASSPGQGSDYTF
TGTGCCAGCAGCCCGGGACAGGGCAGCGACTACACCTTC
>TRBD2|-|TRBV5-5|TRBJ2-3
CASSPGDVAGGATDTQYF
TGTGCCAGCAGTCCTGGAGATGTAGCGGGGGGGGCCACAGATACGCAGTATTTT
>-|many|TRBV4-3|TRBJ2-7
CASSQGVDSYEQYF
TGCGCCAGCAGCCAAGGAGTTGACAGTTACGAGCAGTACTTC
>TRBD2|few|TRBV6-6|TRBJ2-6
CASEEVAGGGANVLTF
TGTGCCAGCGAGGAGGTAGCGGGGGGTGGGGCCAACGTCCTGACTTTC